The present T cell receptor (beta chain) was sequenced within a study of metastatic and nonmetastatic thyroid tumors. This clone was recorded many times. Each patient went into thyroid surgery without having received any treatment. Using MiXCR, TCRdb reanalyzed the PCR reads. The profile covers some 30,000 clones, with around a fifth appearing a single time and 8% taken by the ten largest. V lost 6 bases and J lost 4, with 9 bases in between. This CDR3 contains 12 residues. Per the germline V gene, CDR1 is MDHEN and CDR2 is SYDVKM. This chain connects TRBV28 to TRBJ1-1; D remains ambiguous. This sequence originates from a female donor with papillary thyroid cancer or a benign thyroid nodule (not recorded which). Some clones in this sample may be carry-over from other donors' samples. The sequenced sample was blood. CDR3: CASRGIATEAFF. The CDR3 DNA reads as TGTGCCAGCAGGGGGATAGCCACTGAAGCTTTCTTT.